The clone carrying this T cell receptor beta chain has a single count. The antigen remains undetermined. Single viable CD3+CD4+CD8-CD45RO+ cells were sorted as the memory CD4+ T cells. This sample is part of a study of memory CD4+ T cells and cytomegalovirus serostatus. The germline V and J ends were trimmed by 4 bases and 6 bases, with 18 bases remaining between them. CDR1 and CDR2 from the germline V gene are MNHEY and SVGAGI. CDR3 length: 15 amino acids. Assay: immunoSEQ multiplex PCR; the TCRdb copy retains only in-frame clones and omits some. The table records 75,000 to 90,000 clones, around 80% of them present only once. Notes on the study in general: The CMV-associated TCR signature appears largely within the CD4+ memory repertoire. CD4+ memory repertoires contained about 40% of the roughly 160 reported CMV TCRbeta sequences.

This chain joins TRBV6-5 and TRBJ1-2; D is undetermined. The TCR comes from an adult in good health and CMV-seronegative. The sequenced sample was memory CD4+ T cells from blood. In DNA form, the CDR3 reads TGTGCCAGCAGTTCCTTCGGGTCGTTTGTTAATGGCTACACCTTC. Translating gives CASSSFGSFVNGYTF.